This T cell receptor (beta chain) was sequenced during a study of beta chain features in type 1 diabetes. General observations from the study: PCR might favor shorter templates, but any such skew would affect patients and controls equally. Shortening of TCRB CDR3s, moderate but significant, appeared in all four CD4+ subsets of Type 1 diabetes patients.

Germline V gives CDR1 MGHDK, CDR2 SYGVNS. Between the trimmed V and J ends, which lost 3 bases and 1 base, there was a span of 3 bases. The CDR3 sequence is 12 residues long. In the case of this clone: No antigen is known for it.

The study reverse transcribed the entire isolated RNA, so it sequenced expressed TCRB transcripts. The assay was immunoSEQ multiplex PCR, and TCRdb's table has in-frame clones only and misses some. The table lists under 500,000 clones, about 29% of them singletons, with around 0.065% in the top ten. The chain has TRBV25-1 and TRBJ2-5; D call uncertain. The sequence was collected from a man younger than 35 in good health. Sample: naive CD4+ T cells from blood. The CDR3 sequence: CASSERQETQYF. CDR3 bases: TGTGCCAGCAGTGAGCGCCAAGAGACCCAGTACTTC.